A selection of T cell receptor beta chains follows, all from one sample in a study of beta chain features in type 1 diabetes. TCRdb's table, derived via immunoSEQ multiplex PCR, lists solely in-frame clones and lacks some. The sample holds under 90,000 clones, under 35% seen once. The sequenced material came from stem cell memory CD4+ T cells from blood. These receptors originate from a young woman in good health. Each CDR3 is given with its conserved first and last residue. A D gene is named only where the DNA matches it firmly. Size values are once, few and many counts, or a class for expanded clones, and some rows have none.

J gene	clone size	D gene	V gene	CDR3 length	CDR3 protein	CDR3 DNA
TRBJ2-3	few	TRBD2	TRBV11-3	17	CASSLDGQRGARDTQYF	TGTGCCAGCAGCTTAGATGGCCAGCGGGGGGCCAGGGATACGCAGTATTTT
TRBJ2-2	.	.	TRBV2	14	CASSEVDGTGELFF	TGTGCCAGCAGTGAAGTCGACGGGACCGGGGAGCTGTTTTTT
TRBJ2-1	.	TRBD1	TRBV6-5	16	CASSYSSGTGGREQFF	TGTGCCAGCAGTTACTCGAGTGGGACAGGGGGCAGAGAGCAGTTCTTC
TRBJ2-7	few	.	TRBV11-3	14	CASSTNSKSDEQYF	TGTGCCAGCAGTACCAACTCTAAGAGCGACGAGCAGTACTTC
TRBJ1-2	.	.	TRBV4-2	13	CASSPDNNYGYTF	TGTGCCAGCAGCCCGGACAATAACTATGGCTACACCTTC
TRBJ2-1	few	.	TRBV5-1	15	CASSLMRRDRNEQFF	TGCGCCAGCAGCCTCATGAGGAGGGATCGCAATGAGCAGTTCTTC
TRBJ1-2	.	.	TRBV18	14	CASSPARDYYGYTF	TGTGCCAGCTCACCAGCCAGGGACTACTATGGCTACACCTTC
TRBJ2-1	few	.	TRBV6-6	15	CASSTVAGNYNEQFF	TGTGCCAGCAGTACCGTGGCGGGAAACTACAATGAGCAGTTCTTC
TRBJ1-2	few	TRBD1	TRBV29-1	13	CSVEAGTGYGYTF	TGCAGCGTTGAAGCAGGGACAGGGTATGGCTACACCTTC
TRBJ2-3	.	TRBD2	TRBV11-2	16	CASSSGLADSTDTQYF	TGTGCCAGCAGCTCTGGACTAGCGGATAGCACAGATACGCAGTATTTT
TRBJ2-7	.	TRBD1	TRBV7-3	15	CASSSRTGRTYEQYF	TGTGCCAGCAGCTCTCGGACAGGGCGAACCTACGAGCAGTACTTC
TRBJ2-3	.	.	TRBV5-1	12	CASSLYTDTQYF	TGCGCCAGCAGCCTTTACACAGATACGCAGTATTTT
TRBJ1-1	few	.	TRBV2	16	CASKSPGTIKNTEAFF	TGTGCCAGCAAATCCCCCGGGACAATCAAGAACACTGAAGCTTTCTTT
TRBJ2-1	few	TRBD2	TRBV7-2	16	CASSLVETSVPPAQFF	TGTGCCAGCAGCTTAGTGGAGACTAGCGTCCCCCCGGCTCAGTTCTTC
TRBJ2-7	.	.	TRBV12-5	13	CASGTTRGNEQYF	TGTGCTAGTGGTACGACTCGGGGGAACGAGCAGTACTTC
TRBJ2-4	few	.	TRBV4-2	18	CASSQDTMGAPRRNIQYF	TGTGCCAGCAGCCAAGATACGATGGGGGCGCCGAGGCGGAACATTCAGTACTTC
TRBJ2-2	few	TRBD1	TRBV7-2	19	CASSSYPGDRSSNTGELFF	TGTGCCAGCAGCTCGTACCCGGGGGACAGGTCCTCAAACACCGGGGAGCTGTTTTTT
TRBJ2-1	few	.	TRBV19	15	CASSMEGGSYNEQFF	TGTGCCAGTAGTATGGAGGGGGGGTCCTACAATGAGCAGTTCTTC
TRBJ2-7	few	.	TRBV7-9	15	CASSLGGGRIHEQYF	TGTGCCAGCAGCTTAGGGGGGGGGCGCATCCACGAGCAGTACTTC
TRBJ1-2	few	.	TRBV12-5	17	CASGLASGTVINYGYTF	TGTGCTAGTGGTTTGGCAAGCGGAACAGTAATTAACTATGGCTACACCTTC
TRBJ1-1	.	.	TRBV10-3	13	CAISAHTNTEAFF	TGTGCCATCAGTGCCCACACCAACACTGAAGCTTTCTTT
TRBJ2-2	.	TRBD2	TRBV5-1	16	CASSWGLAGDAGELFF	TGCGCCAGCAGTTGGGGACTAGCGGGAGATGCTGGGGAGCTGTTTTTT
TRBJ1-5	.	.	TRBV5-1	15	CASKAGVGGNQPQHF	TGCGCCAGCAAGGCAGGGGTCGGTGGCAATCAGCCCCAGCATTTT
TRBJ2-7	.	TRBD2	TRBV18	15	CASSPRTSGGGEQYF	TGTGCCAGCTCACCCCGGACTAGCGGGGGTGGCGAGCAGTACTTC
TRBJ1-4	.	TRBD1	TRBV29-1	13	CSVGDSYNEKLFF	TGCAGCGTTGGGGACAGTTATAATGAAAAACTGTTTTTT
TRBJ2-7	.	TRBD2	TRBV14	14	CASSHRPSGSEQYF	TGTGCCAGCAGCCACAGACCTAGCGGGAGTGAGCAGTACTTC
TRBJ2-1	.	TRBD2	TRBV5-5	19	CASSPVRLAGGSSYNEQFF	TGTGCCAGCAGCCCGGTCCGGCTAGCGGGAGGGAGCTCCTACAATGAGCAGTTCTTC
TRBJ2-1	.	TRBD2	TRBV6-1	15	CASSPGTTSYNEQFF	TGTGCCAGCAGTCCCGGGACTACCTCCTACAATGAGCAGTTCTTC
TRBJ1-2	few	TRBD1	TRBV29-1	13	CSVYVQGASGYTF	TGCAGCGTTTATGTACAGGGGGCGTCGGGCTACACCTTC
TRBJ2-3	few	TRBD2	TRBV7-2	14	CASSFSGGAGTQYF	TGTGCCAGCAGCTTTAGCGGGGGGGCCGGTACGCAGTATTTT
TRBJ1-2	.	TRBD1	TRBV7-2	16	CASSSIKGAPGYGYTF	TGTGCCAGCAGCTCCATAAAGGGGGCGCCGGGCTATGGCTACACCTTC